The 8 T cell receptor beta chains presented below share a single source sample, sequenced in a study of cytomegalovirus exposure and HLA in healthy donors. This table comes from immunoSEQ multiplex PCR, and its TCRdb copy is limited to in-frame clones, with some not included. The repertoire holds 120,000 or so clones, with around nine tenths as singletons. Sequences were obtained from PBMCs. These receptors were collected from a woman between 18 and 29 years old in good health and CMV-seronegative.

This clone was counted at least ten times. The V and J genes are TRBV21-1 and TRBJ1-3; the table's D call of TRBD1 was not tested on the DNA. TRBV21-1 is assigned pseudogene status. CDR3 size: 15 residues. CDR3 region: CASRRTGGSGNTIYF. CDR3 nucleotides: TGTGCCAGCAGAAGGACAGGGGGCTCTGGAAACACCATATATTTT.

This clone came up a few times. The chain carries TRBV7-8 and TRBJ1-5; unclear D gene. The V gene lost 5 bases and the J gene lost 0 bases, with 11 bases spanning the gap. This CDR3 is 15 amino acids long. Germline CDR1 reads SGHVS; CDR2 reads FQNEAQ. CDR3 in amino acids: CASSPEFGSNQPQHF. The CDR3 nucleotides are TGTGCCAGCAGCCCCGAGTTTGGTAGCAATCAGCCCCAGCATTTT.

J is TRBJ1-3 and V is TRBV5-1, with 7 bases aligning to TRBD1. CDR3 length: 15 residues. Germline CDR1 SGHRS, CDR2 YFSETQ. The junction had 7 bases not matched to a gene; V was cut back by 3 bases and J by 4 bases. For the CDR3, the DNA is TGCGCCAGCAGCTCTCGGACAGGATCAGGAAACACCATATATTTT. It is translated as CASSSRTGSGNTIYF.

In DNA, the CDR3 is TGTGCCTTCCAAATGGGACTCCTCACAGATACGCAGTATTTT. This sequence encodes CAFQMGLLTDTQYF. The chain recombines TRBV30 with TRBJ2-3, with D possibly being TRBD2 (6 bases). CDR3 size: 14 residues. Germline CDR1 is GTSNPN and CDR2 is SVGIG (reference sequence). V lost 7 bases and J lost 2, with 16 bases in between.

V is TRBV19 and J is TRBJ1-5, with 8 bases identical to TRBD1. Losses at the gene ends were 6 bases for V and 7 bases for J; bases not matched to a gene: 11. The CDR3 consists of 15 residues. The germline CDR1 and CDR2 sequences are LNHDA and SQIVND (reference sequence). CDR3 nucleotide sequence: TGTGCCAGTAGCACGGACGGACAGGGTTACCAGCCCCAGCATTTT. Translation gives CASSTDGQGYQPQHF.

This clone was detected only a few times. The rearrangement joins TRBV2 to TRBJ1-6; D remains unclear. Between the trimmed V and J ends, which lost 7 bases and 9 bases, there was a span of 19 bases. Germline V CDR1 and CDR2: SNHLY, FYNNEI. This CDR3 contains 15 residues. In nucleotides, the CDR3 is TGTGCCAGCAAGGTCCGGGGTCCACGACGTTCACCCCTCCACTTT. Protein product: CASKVRGPRRSPLHF.

The DNA of the CDR3 is TGTGCCAGCACCCCTCTTAGCGGGGGGGCCGAAGAGCAGTACTTC. Translated: CASTPLSGGAEEQYF. The chain uses TRBV6-1 and TRBJ2-7, with 11 bases identical to TRBD2. CDR3 size: 15 residues. CDR1 and CDR2 (germline): MNHNS, SASEGT. V lost 7 bases to trimming and J lost 7 bases; unmatched junction nucleotides: 12.

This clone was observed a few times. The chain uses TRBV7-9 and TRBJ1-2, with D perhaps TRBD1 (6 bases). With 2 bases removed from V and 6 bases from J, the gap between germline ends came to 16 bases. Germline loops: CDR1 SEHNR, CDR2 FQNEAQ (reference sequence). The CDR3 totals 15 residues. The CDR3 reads CASSLPQGPDDGYTF. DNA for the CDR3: TGTGCCAGCAGCTTACCGCAGGGGCCTGACGATGGCTACACCTTC.